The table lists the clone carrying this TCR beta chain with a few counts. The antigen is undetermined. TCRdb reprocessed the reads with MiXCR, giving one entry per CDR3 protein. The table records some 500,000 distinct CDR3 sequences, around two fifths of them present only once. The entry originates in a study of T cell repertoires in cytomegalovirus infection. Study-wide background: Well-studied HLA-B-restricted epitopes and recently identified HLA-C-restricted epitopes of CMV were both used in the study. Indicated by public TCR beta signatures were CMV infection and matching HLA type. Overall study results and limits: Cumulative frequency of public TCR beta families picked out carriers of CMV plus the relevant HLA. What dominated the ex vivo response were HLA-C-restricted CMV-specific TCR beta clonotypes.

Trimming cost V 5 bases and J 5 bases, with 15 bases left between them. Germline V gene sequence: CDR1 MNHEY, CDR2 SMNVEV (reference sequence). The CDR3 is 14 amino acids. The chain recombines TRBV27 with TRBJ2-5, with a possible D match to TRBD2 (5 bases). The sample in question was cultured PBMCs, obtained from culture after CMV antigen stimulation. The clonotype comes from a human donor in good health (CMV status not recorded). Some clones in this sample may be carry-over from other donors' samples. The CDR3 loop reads CASSAPGYDETQYF. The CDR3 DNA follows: TGTGCCAGCAGTGCCCCGGGGTATGATGAGACCCAGTACTTC.